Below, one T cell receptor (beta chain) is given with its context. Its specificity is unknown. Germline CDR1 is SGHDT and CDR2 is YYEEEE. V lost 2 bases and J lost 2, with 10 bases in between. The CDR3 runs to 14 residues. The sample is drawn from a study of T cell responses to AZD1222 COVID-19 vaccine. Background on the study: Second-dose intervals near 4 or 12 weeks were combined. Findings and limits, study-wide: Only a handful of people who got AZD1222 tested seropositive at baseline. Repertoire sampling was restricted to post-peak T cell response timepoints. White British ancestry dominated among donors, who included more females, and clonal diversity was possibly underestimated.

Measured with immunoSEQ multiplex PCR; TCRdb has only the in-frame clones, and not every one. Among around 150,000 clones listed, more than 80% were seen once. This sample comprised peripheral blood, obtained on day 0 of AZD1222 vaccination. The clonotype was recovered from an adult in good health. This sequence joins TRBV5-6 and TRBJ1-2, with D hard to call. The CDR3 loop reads CASSFRELNYGYTF. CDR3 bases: TGTGCCAGCAGCTTTCGGGAACTAAACTATGGCTACACCTTC.